Sequencing of this TCR beta chain was carried out in a study of cytomegalovirus exposure and HLA in healthy donors. Study observations and caveats: Differences between HLA loci emerged in a later analysis of TCR association rates, with DRB1 most and HLA-C fewest.

Germline values: CDR1 SNHLY, CDR2 FYNNEI. The CDR3 is made up of 19 amino acids. Losses at the gene ends were 4 bases for V and 0 bases for J; bases not matched to a gene: 10. The primer mix had 60 Vbeta and 13 Jbeta primers. In the source study's methods: The authors later counted tens of millions of unique TCR beta chains, roughly 11 million of them shared. Data came from immunoSEQ multiplex PCR; TCRdb stores just in-frame clones and leaves some out. V and J calls and clone size come straight from that table; D and trimming were deduced from the DNA. This sample has about 120,000 clones; under 70% occur once, and the top ten carry about 7.7%. Notes on this clone: Its specificity is not known.

Sequences were obtained from PBMCs. The chain carries TRBV2 and TRBJ2-3; TRBD2 matches 13 bases. This TCR came from a man aged 18 to 35 in good health and CMV-seropositive. CDR3 coding DNA: TGTGCCAGCAGTGGAGGGGGACTAGCGGGGCATTGGAGCACAGATACGCAGTATTTT. Translating it yields CASSGGGLAGHWSTDTQYF.